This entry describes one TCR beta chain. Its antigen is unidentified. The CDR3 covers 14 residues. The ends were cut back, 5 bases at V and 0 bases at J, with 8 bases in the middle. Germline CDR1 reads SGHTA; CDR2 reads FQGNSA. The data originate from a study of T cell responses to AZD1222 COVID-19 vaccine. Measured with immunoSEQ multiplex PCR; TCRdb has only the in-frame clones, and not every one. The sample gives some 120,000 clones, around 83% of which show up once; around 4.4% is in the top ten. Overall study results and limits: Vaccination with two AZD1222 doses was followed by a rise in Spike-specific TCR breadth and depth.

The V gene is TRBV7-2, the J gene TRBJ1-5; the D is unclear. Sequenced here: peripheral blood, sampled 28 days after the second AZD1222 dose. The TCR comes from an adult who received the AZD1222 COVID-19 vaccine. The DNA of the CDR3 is TGTGCCAGCAGCCAAGACGGTAGCAATCAGCCCCAGCATTTT. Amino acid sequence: CASSQDGSNQPQHF.